This note documents a single T cell receptor beta chain sequence. A junction end diverges from the germline sequence, so it may reflect a read error. This sample stems from a study of tumor-infiltrating lymphocytes in primary liver carcinoma. In the study overall: Patients comprised men and women whose ages fell between 30 and 69 years. The tumors ranged from about 4 to 11 cm across and fell within stage T1-T3 N0M0.

This CDR3 spans 15 amino acids. The germline V gene encodes CDR1 LGHNA and CDR2 YSLEER. The tissue used was unsorted bulk material of 20-30 mg. RNA and DNA were co-extracted from it with the AllPrep DNA/RNA mini kit. Tumors were each sampled at five separate regions. With a constant-region primer, TCR beta cDNA was made from 500 ng of total RNA. Construction of TCR beta libraries relied on three successive nested multiplex PCR rounds employing slightly modified ARM-PCR. The two initial PCR rounds, approximately 10 cycles each, used TRBV1-TRBV30 forward and C-beta reverse primers. From the multiplex PCR reads, TCRdb called clonotypes with MiXCR, one entry per CDR3 protein. The sample has about 200,000 distinct CDR3 sequences, 70% to 90% seen once; the top ten hold around 18%.

The V call is TRBV4-3, the J call TRBJ1-2; tentatively, D is TRBD1 (5 bases). The source material was tumor tissue from primary liver carcinoma. This receptor was taken from a man aged 40-49 years with primary liver carcinoma and hepatitis B virus infection. In DNA, the CDR3 is TGCCCCAGCAACCAGAGTCCCGGGGGATCATATGGCTACACCTTC. Translating gives CPSNQSPGGSYGYTF.